A single sample gave rise to the 25 T cell receptor beta chains below, sequenced in a study of blood T cells in healthy people across ages. Alongside a J-beta primer mix, a sample-barcoded 5' primer served in a second PCR lasting roughly 6 to 11 cycles. In TCRdb, the 5' RACE reads were re-called with MiXCR into one record per CDR3 protein. The table includes about 400,000 distinct CDR3 sequences, 45% to 60% detected once. The sample consisted of blood. All receptors come from a man in his 60s in good health.

This chain joins TRBV20-1 and TRBJ2-7; D perhaps matches TRBD2 (6 bases). The ends were cut back, 5 bases at V and 4 bases at J, with 15 bases in the middle. The CDR3 is made up of 13 amino acids. CDR1 and CDR2 from the germline V gene are DFQATT and SNEGSKA (reference sequence). The CDR3 protein is CSASIVSGYEQYF. The CDR3 nucleotides are TGCAGTGCTTCCATTGTGAGCGGGTACGAGCAGTACTTC.

This clonotype has a handful of counts. V usage is TRBV20-1 and J usage is TRBJ2-7; 10 bases line up with TRBD1. Per the germline V gene, CDR1 is DFQATT and CDR2 is SNEGSKA (reference sequence). J was trimmed by 6 bases and V by 6 bases; bases with no gene match: 8. The CDR3 is 13 residues long. CDR3 bases: TGCAGTGCCGCTCGGACAGGGGGTCGCGAGCAGTACTTC. Translation gives CSAARTGGREQYF.

The chain links TRBV24-1 to TRBJ2-6; 11 bases match TRBD2. This CDR3 has 20 residues. Germline V CDR1 and CDR2: KGHDR, SFDVKD. V lost 3 bases, J lost 2 bases, and 11 bases stayed unmatched. The CDR3 region has the DNA TGTGCCACCAGTGATCCCTACTCTTCTAGCGGGAGGACTGGGGCCAACGTCCTGACTTTC. Translation gives CATSDPYSSSGRTGANVLTF.

This clonotype was seen only a few times. Here the CDR3 reads CSATISGRAFDEQYF. The CDR3 DNA reads as TGCAGTGCTACAATTAGCGGGAGGGCCTTCGACGAGCAGTACTTC. The chain employs TRBV20-1 and TRBJ2-7; TRBD2 matches 11 bases. The germline gives CDR1 DFQATT, CDR2 SNEGSKA (reference sequence). The CDR3 is 15 residues long. With 4 bases clipped from V and 5 bases from J, the junction kept 10 bases outside the gene matches.

J is TRBJ1-4 and V is TRBV28, with TRBD1 identical over 7 bases. Germline-derived CDR1 and CDR2 are MDHEN and SYDVKM. The CDR3 runs 16 residues. Trimming cost V 1 base and J 5 bases; bases outside gene matches: 7. CDR3 in amino acids: CASSLLWDRANEKLFF. CDR3 nucleotides: TGTGCCAGCAGTTTATTATGGGACAGAGCCAATGAAAAACTGTTTTTT.

This clonotype came up many times. The chain couples TRBV7-3 to TRBJ2-3; D may match TRBD1 or TRBD2 (5 bases each). V gave up 1 base and J gave up 0 bases, with 5 bases separating them. Germline V gene data show CDR1 as SGHTA and CDR2 as FQGTGA. The CDR3 sequence is 14 residues long. The CDR3 coding sequence is TGTGCCAGCAGCTTAAGGGACAGCACAGATACGCAGTATTTT. It specifies CASSLRDSTDTQYF. The entire variable domain, with the rest obtained from reference TRBV7-3 and TRBJ2-3, is as follows: GAGVSQTPSNKVTEKGKYVELRCDPISGHTALYWYRQSLGQGPEFLIYFQGTGAADDSGLPNDRFFAVRPEGSVSTLKIQRTERGDSAVYLCASSLRDSTDTQYFGPGTRLTVL.

The chain combines TRBV6-5 with TRBJ1-5; D is unresolved. Germline CDR1 is MNHEY and CDR2 is SVGAGI. This CDR3 contains 16 residues. The V gene lost 0 bases and the J gene lost 4 bases, with 13 bases spanning the gap. The CDR3: CASSYSTPSLNQPQHF. CDR3 bases: TGTGCCAGCAGTTACTCCACCCCGAGTTTGAATCAGCCCCAGCATTTT.

A word on this clonotype: A junction end diverges from the germline sequence, so it may reflect a read error. The chain uses TRBV6-5 and TRBJ1-5; D is ambiguous. The CDR3 runs to 15 residues. The germline V gene has CDR1 MNHEY and CDR2 SVGAGI. In DNA form, the CDR3 reads TGCGCCAGCGGCGCTCCAGGTTATAGCAATCAGCCCCAGCATTTT. It translates to CASGAPGYSNQPQHF.

The gene calls are TRBV20-1 and TRBJ1-1; 7 nucleotides agree with TRBD1. The CDR3 spans 18 residues. J gave up 0 bases and V 6 bases, and 19 bases lay outside the gene matches. Germline loops: CDR1 DFQATT, CDR2 SNEGSKA (reference sequence). DNA of the CDR3: TGCAGTGCAGGAGGGGGTAAATCAGGGGGAATATTGAACACTGAAGCTTTCTTT. This sequence encodes CSAGGGKSGGILNTEAFF.

Comment on this clonotype: Being one base from a much bigger clone, this may be a read error. This sequence joins TRBV28 and TRBJ2-3, with 10 bases lining up with TRBD1. Germline CDR1 and CDR2: MDHEN and SYDVKM. The CDR3 covers 15 residues. DNA for the CDR3: TGTGACAGCCCCCCGGGACAGGGGAGGGCAGATACGCAGTATTTT. Amino acid sequence: CDSPPGQGRADTQYF.

This clonotype was picked up a small number of times. The chain recombines TRBV11-2 with TRBJ1-2, with TRBD1 identical over 9 bases. Trimming at V came to 0 bases and at J to 6 bases, leaving 5 bases not matched to a gene. In germline, CDR1 is SGHAT, CDR2 FQNNGV. The CDR3 sequence is 15 residues long. In nucleotides, the CDR3 is TGTGCCAGCAGCTTAGATCTTACAGGGGGCCATGGCTACACCTTC. Its translation is CASSLDLTGGHGYTF. Based on the CDR3 plus reference TRBV11-2 and TRBJ1-2, the full variable domain is EAGVAQSPRYKIIEKRQSVAFWCNPISGHATLYWYQQILGQGPKLLIQFQNNGVVDDSQLPKDRFSAERLKGVDSTLKIQPAKLEDSAVYLCASSLDLTGGHGYTFGSGTRLTVV.

This clonotype occurred many times. This may come from a read error, since a much larger clone is one base off. This chain's CDR3 is CASTPRGGLLSYNEQYF. The CDR3 DNA follows: TGTGCCAGCACCCCTCGGGGGGGCCTCCTCTCCTACAATGAGCAGTACTTC. The chain uses TRBV7-2 and TRBJ2-1, with 8 nucleotides matching TRBD2. The J call is doubtful: the DNA matches TRBJ2-7 better. The CDR3 loop spans 17 amino acids. Germline V gene data show CDR1 as SGHTA and CDR2 as FQGNSA.

This clonotype was seen a handful of times. The CDR3 spells CASSLPSAPQETQYF. The CDR3, as DNA: TGTGCCAGCAGCTTACCTAGCGCGCCGCAAGAGACCCAGTACTTC. V gene TRBV7-2 combines with J gene TRBJ2-5; D possibly corresponds to TRBD2 (6 bases). The V gene lost 2 bases and the J gene lost 2 bases, with 12 bases spanning the gap. Germline CDR1 and CDR2: SGHTA and FQGNSA. The CDR3 covers 15 residues.

The chain recombines TRBV11-3 with TRBJ2-3; 12 bases fit TRBD1. V lost 5 bases, J lost 5 bases, and 8 bases stayed unmatched. The CDR3 spans 16 residues. Germline CDR1 is SGHNT and CDR2 is YENEEA. The CDR3 here is CASSRQGQGAEDTQYF. Written as DNA, the CDR3 is TGTGCCAGCAGCCGCCAGGGACAGGGGGCAGAAGATACGCAGTATTTT.

The chain couples TRBV3-1 to TRBJ2-7; TRBD1 agrees at 7 bases. The CDR3 has 13 amino acids. The V and J ends lost 5 bases and 2 bases, in that order; junction bases with no gene match: 3. Germline CDR1 is LGHDT and CDR2 is YNNKEL (reference sequence). The CDR3 sequence is CASSDRVAYEQYF. In DNA form, the CDR3 reads TGTGCCAGCAGCGACAGGGTGGCCTACGAGCAGTACTTC.

The gene calls are TRBV7-2 and TRBJ2-1, with 15 bases matching TRBD2. This CDR3 has 18 amino acids. CDR1 is SGHTA and CDR2 is FQGNSA in the germline V gene. The V segment lost 2 bases and the J segment 7 bases; nucleotides outside the gene matches: 9. As DNA, the CDR3 is TGTGCCAGCAGCTTACCCAGGACTAGCGGGGGGGCTGGAAATGAGCAGTTCTTC. Encoded protein: CASSLPRTSGGAGNEQFF.

The rearrangement joins TRBV28 to TRBJ2-7; unclear D gene. Germline CDR1 MDHEN, CDR2 SYDVKM. V was trimmed by 4 bases and J by 7 bases, leaving 17 bases between them. This CDR3 comprises 14 residues. The CDR3 region has the DNA TGTGCCAGCAGTTACCACCGTCCCCAGAATGAGCAGTACTTC. As protein: CASSYHRPQNEQYF. Full variable domain (missing parts from reference TRBV28 and TRBJ2-7): DVKVTQSSRYLVKRTGEKVFLECVQDMDHENMFWYRQDPGLGLRLIYFSYDVKMKEKGDIPEGYSVSREKKERFSLILESASTNQTSMYLCASSYHRPQNEQYFGPGTRLTVT.

The V gene is TRBV21-1, the J gene TRBJ2-7; the DNA was not used to check the table's D call, TRBD1. TRBV21-1 is listed as a pseudogene. The CDR3 spans 13 residues. CDR3 sequence (DNA): TGTGCCAGCCCCAGGGTCAGGCTATACGAGCAGTACTTC. This sequence encodes CASPRVRLYEQYF.

The V gene is TRBV18, the J gene TRBJ1-6; 7 bases fit TRBD1. The CDR3 totals 15 residues. The germline V gene encodes CDR1 KGHSH and CDR2 LQKENI. V was pared by 3 bases and J by 4 bases, with 3 bases of the junction left unmatched. The CDR3 here is CASSPQGDYNSPLHF. The DNA for the CDR3 is TGTGCCAGCTCACCCCAGGGGGATTATAATTCACCCCTCCACTTT.

The rearrangement uses TRBV25-1 and TRBJ1-4; TRBD1 agrees at 9 bases. V trimming: 6 bases; J trimming: 3 bases; junction bases outside the gene matches: 11. This CDR3 region has 17 residues. Looked up from germline, CDR1 is MGHDK and CDR2 is SYGVNS. The CDR3 nucleotides are TGTGCCAGCAGACCTTCCTCGGGACAGGGTCCTAATGAAAAACTGTTTTTT. Its protein product is CASRPSSGQGPNEKLFF.

The chain is built from TRBV27 and TRBJ2-5; 10 bases fit TRBD2. CDR1 is MNHEY and CDR2 is SMNVEV in the germline V gene (reference sequence). V shed 9 bases and J 3 bases; nucleotides not matched to a gene: 19. This CDR3 spans 18 amino acids. The CDR3 region has the DNA TGTGCCAGTAGTAAAAAGCGGGGGGGTCCCCCAAAAAAAGAGACCCAGTACTTC. Translated: CASSKKRGGPPKKETQYF.

This chain connects TRBV29-1 to TRBJ2-7, with D tentatively TRBD1 (6 bases). The germline V and J ends were trimmed by 6 bases and 2 bases, with 11 bases remaining between them. This CDR3 region has 12 residues. Germline V gene lookup returns CDR1 SQVTM and CDR2 ANQGSEA. In nucleotides, the CDR3 is TGCAGCGTCACAGGACAGCCCTACGAGCAGTACTTC. The encoded protein is CSVTGQPYEQYF.

The CDR3 spells CASSGNYRGRVYEQYF. Here the CDR3 DNA reads TGTGCCAGCAGCGGCAACTACAGGGGGCGCGTATACGAGCAGTACTTC. The rearrangement uses TRBV7-9 and TRBJ2-7; 9 positions agree with TRBD1. Trimming cost V 5 bases and J 4 bases; bases outside gene matches: 12. Germline V lookup: CDR1 SEHNR, CDR2 FQNEAQ (reference sequence). The CDR3 length is 16 residues.

This chain uses TRBV12-3 or TRBV12-4 with TRBJ2-1, with 10 nucleotides matching TRBD2. Losses at the gene ends were 5 bases for V and 12 bases for J; bases not matched to a gene: 13. The CDR3 covers 15 residues. Written as DNA, the CDR3 is TGTGCCAGCAGTCCGAGGCTAGCGGGAGAAGCTGGGCAGTTCTTC. Its protein product is CASSPRLAGEAGQFF.

As regards this clonotype: The junction differs from germline at one of its ends, possibly a read error. The rearrangement uses TRBV25-1 and TRBJ2-5; 7 nucleotides match TRBD1. CDR3 size: 14 residues. CDR1 is MGHDK, CDR2 SYGVNS, per germline. The CDR3 is CTSSEGTDYNEQYF. The CDR3 bases are TGTACCAGCAGTGAAGGGACAGACTACAATGAGCAGTACTTC.